These 27 T cell receptor beta chains were all obtained from the same sample, sequenced in a study of cytomegalovirus exposure and HLA in healthy donors. Primers for the PCR totalled 60 Vbeta and 13 Jbeta. The assay was immunoSEQ multiplex PCR, and TCRdb's table has in-frame clones only and misses some. The sample contains 200,000 or so clones, approximately 80% of which appear only once. Sequencing used PBMCs. These receptors were taken from a boy aged 2-15 years in good health and CMV-seronegative.

The chain joins TRBV28 to TRBJ1-5, with TRBD1 matching over 9 bases. V was clipped by 6 bases and J by 4 bases; unmatched bases: 1. This CDR3 region has 13 residues. Germline loops: CDR1 MDHEN, CDR2 SYDVKM. The CDR3 sequence: CASRDRGNQPQHF. DNA for the CDR3: TGTGCCAGCAGAGACAGGGGGAATCAGCCCCAGCATTTT.

With regard to this clone: This CDR3 is also generated by other DNA sequences in the sample. The chain is built from TRBV27 and TRBJ2-2; D remains ambiguous. This CDR3 spans 12 amino acids. Germline CDR1 and CDR2: MNHEY and SMNVEV (reference sequence). Trimming took off 5 bases at V and 5 bases at J, with 6 bases between the two ends. The CDR3 region is CASSLRTGELFF. CDR3 sequence (DNA): TGTGCCAGCAGTCTCCGTACCGGGGAGCTGTTTTTT.

The CDR3 DNA reads as TGTGCCAGCAGTGAACTCCCGGGACTAGTGATCTACAATGAGCAGTTCTTC. Translation gives CASSELPGLVIYNEQFF. This chain joins TRBV2 and TRBJ2-1; 8 nucleotides agree with TRBD2. This CDR3 has 17 amino acids. The germline gives CDR1 SNHLY, CDR2 FYNNEI. Trimming removed 2 bases from V and 3 bases from J; junction bases left unmatched: 9. The full variable domain, in which reference TRBV2 and TRBJ2-1 provide the parts outside the CDR3, is EPEVTQTPSHQVTQMGQEVILRCVPISNHLYFYWYRQILGQKVEFLVSFYNNEISEKSEIFDDQFSVERPDGSNFTLKIRSTKLEDSAMYFCASSELPGLVIYNEQFFGPGTRLTVL.

The V call is TRBV7-9, the J call TRBJ2-1, with D possibly matching TRBD2 (5 bases). Trimming took 5 bases from V and 5 from J, leaving 16 bases between them. CDR1 and CDR2 (germline): SEHNR, FQNEAQ (reference sequence). CDR3 length: 15 amino acids. CDR3: CASSQTTRRHNEQFF. The DNA of the CDR3 is TGTGCCAGCAGCCAGACTACAAGGAGGCACAATGAGCAGTTCTTC.

This chain joins TRBV7-6 and TRBJ2-7; the match to TRBD1 covers 7 bases. The CDR3 contains 16 residues. From germline, CDR1 is SGHVS and CDR2 FNYEAQ. V shed 2 bases and J 3 bases; nucleotides not matched to a gene: 10. CDR3 region: CASSLWGIGGRYEQYF. As DNA, the CDR3 is TGTGCCAGCAGCTTATGGGGGATAGGGGGCCGCTACGAGCAGTACTTC.

The genes are TRBV11-2 and TRBJ2-4, with TRBD2 as a possible D gene (7 bases). CDR1 and CDR2 from the germline V gene are SGHAT and FQNNGV. The CDR3 is 17 residues long. V lost 0 bases to trimming and J lost 2 bases, with 14 bases between them. The CDR3 coding sequence is TGTGCCAGCAGCTTAGATGTAGGGGGGGGTTCCAAAAACATTCAGTACTTC. It codes for CASSLDVGGGSKNIQYF.

On this clone itself: This same CDR3 is encoded by further DNA sequences in the sample. The chain recombines TRBV5-1 with TRBJ2-5; the match to TRBD2 covers 13 bases. There are 16 residues in the CDR3. The V and J ends lost 4 bases and 4 bases, in that order; junction bases with no gene match: 7. Looked up from germline, CDR1 is SGHRS and CDR2 is YFSETQ. The CDR3 spells CASSAGLAGAGETQYF. The CDR3 DNA follows: TGCGCCAGCAGCGCCGGACTAGCGGGAGCTGGAGAGACCCAGTACTTC.

CDR3 DNA sequence: TGTGCCAGCAGCCGGGGGGTGTCTGACGGCTACACCTTC. It codes for CASSRGVSDGYTF. The V gene is TRBV6-5, the J gene TRBJ1-2, with D tentatively TRBD1 (5 bases). Trimming left V 6 bases short and J 8 bases short, with 16 bases between. The germline V gene encodes CDR1 MNHEY and CDR2 SVGAGI. The CDR3 extends over 13 amino acids.

This clone came up a few times. The chain uses TRBV6-5 and TRBJ1-2, with a possible D match to TRBD1 (6 bases). Germline CDR1 is MNHEY and CDR2 is SVGAGI. This CDR3 has 16 residues. Trimming took off 1 base at V and 4 bases at J, with 16 bases between the two ends. Here the CDR3 reads CASSYWPGQTAYGYTF. CDR3 in DNA: TGTGCCAGCAGTTACTGGCCAGGACAGACGGCCTATGGCTACACCTTC.

The rearrangement uses TRBV7-3 and TRBJ2-5; no reliable D call. This CDR3 is 13 amino acids long. V was cut by 5 bases and J by 5 bases, with 12 bases left in between. Germline values: CDR1 SGHTA, CDR2 FQGTGA. The CDR3, as DNA: TGTGCCAGCAGCCTTACCCCACGGGAGACCCAGTACTTC. Translation: CASSLTPRETQYF.

This clone was detected only once. This rearrangement joins TRBV5-1 to TRBJ1-4; 8 nucleotides agree with TRBD1. Germline V gene sequence: CDR1 SGHRS, CDR2 YFSETQ. Trimming took 3 bases from V and 8 from J; bases not matched to a gene: 6. There are 14 residues in the CDR3. The CDR3 DNA reads as TGCGCCAGCAGCTCCGACAGGGGTGGAGAAAAACTGTTTTTT. Translation gives CASSSDRGGEKLFF.

The V and J genes are TRBV7-2 and TRBJ2-3; 7 bases are a match to TRBD1. This CDR3 contains 14 residues. The germline V gene encodes CDR1 SGHTA and CDR2 FQGNSA. The V and J ends lost 5 bases and 1 base, in that order; junction bases with no gene match: 3. Written as DNA, the CDR3 is TGTGCCAGCAGCCATGACAGGGGCACAGATACGCAGTATTTT. Residues: CASSHDRGTDTQYF.

The V gene is TRBV6-4, the J gene TRBJ1-2; 9 bases agree with TRBD1. V shed 6 bases and J 8 bases; nucleotides not matched to a gene: 28. The CDR3 runs to 20 residues. Germline V gene lookup returns CDR1 MRHNA and CDR2 SNTAGT. The chain's CDR3 is CASSPYQLGDRAFYGGGYTF. The CDR3 nucleotides read TGTGCCAGCAGCCCCTATCAACTTGGGGACAGGGCTTTTTACGGAGGGGGCTACACCTTC.

In DNA form, the CDR3 reads TGTGCCAGCAGCCCCCCAAGCAATCAGCCCCAGCATTTT. Protein: CASSPPSNQPQHF. J is TRBJ1-5 and V is TRBV6-6; D is unresolved. CDR1 MNHNY and CDR2 SVGAGI come from the germline V gene (reference sequence). The CDR3 covers 13 residues. Trimming removed 6 bases from V and 1 base from J, with 7 bases in between.

V is TRBV19 and J is TRBJ2-3, with 7 positions matching TRBD2. V lost 3 bases to trimming and J lost 6 bases; unmatched junction nucleotides: 6. Germline V gene sequence: CDR1 LNHDA, CDR2 SQIVND (reference sequence). This CDR3 is 14 amino acids long. CDR3 protein: CASSIGGSGDTQYF. The CDR3 nucleotides are TGTGCCAGTAGTATCGGAGGTAGCGGGGATACGCAGTATTTT.

The chain carries TRBV7-9 and TRBJ2-1, with TRBD2 as a possible D gene (6 bases). Germline V gene data show CDR1 as SEHNR and CDR2 as FQNEAQ (reference sequence). V was shortened by 5 bases and J by 4 bases, with 15 bases between the two germline ends. The CDR3 length is 15 residues. This CDR3 is CASSARGTQYNEQFF. The CDR3 bases are TGTGCCAGCAGCGCTCGGGGGACCCAATACAATGAGCAGTTCTTC.

The CDR3 DNA follows: TGCGCCAGCAGCCCGGGACTAGCGGATAGCTACGAGCAGTACTTC. Translated: CASSPGLADSYEQYF. The rearrangement joins TRBV5-1 to TRBJ2-7, with 11 bases identical to TRBD2. Germline CDR1 is SGHRS and CDR2 is YFSETQ. Losses at the gene ends were 4 bases for V and 3 bases for J; bases not matched to a gene: 6. The CDR3 length is 15 residues.

The sample holds one count of this clone. This sequence joins TRBV18 and TRBJ2-5, with a possible D match to TRBD2 (6 bases). With 2 bases removed from V and 3 bases from J, the gap between germline ends came to 10 bases. CDR3 size: 14 residues. The germline CDR1 and CDR2 sequences are KGHSH and LQKENI. CDR3 protein: CASSPVGGEETQYF. DNA for the CDR3: TGTGCCAGCTCACCAGTGGGGGGAGAAGAGACCCAGTACTTC.

This clone was observed a single time. The chain has TRBV5-1 and TRBJ2-2; 9 bases line up with TRBD2. Germline trimming cut 5 bases from V and 5 bases from J; bases unmatched to any gene: 7. CDR3 length: 15 residues. Germline CDR1 reads SGHRS; CDR2 reads YFSETQ. The DNA of the CDR3 is TGCGCCAGCAGACCTAGCGGGGCCGGGACCGGGGAGCTGTTTTTT. Its translation is CASRPSGAGTGELFF.

The chain links TRBV2 to TRBJ2-7; 8 bases agree with TRBD1. Germline V gene lookup returns CDR1 SNHLY and CDR2 FYNNEI. With 0 bases clipped from V and 1 base from J, the junction kept 2 bases outside the gene matches. The CDR3 runs to 15 residues. CDR3 DNA: TGTGCCAGCAGTGAAGCCACAGGGGGATCCTACGAGCAGTACTTC. As protein: CASSEATGGSYEQYF.

The rearrangement uses TRBV7-8 and TRBJ2-3, with D unresolved. The length of the CDR3 is 12 residues. Deletions cut 2 bases from V and 6 bases from J, with 6 bases between. CDR1 and CDR2 from the germline V gene are SGHVS and FQNEAQ. CDR3 sequence reads: CASSLLRDTQYF. The CDR3 DNA follows: TGTGCCAGCAGCTTATTGAGGGATACGCAGTATTTT.

The chain combines TRBV5-4 with TRBJ1-1, with D possibly being TRBD1 (6 bases). V lost 7 bases and J lost 1, with 17 bases in between. The CDR3 runs to 15 residues. The germline CDR1 and CDR2 sequences are SGHNT and YYREEE (reference sequence). The CDR3 sequence: CASERAGGTNTEAFF. For the CDR3, the DNA is TGTGCCAGCGAGCGGGCGGGGGGCACGAACACTGAAGCTTTCTTT.

V usage is TRBV5-1 and J usage is TRBJ2-5, with 7 nucleotides matching TRBD2. J gave up 2 bases and V 3 bases, and 7 bases lay outside the gene matches. CDR3 size: 15 residues. Germline CDR1 reads SGHRS; CDR2 reads YFSETQ. CDR3 residues: CASSSGGSVQETQYF. The CDR3 coding sequence is TGCGCCAGCAGCTCGGGGGGTTCGGTTCAAGAGACCCAGTACTTC.

This rearrangement joins TRBV11-2 to TRBJ2-5; D perhaps matches TRBD2 (6 bases). V lost 5 bases and J lost 2, with 9 bases in between. CDR3 size: 13 residues. Germline CDR1 reads SGHAT; CDR2 reads FQNNGV. The CDR3 protein is CASSTRGQETQYF. The CDR3 nucleotides are TGTGCCAGCAGCACCCGGGGGCAAGAGACCCAGTACTTC.

The chain joins TRBV7-2 to TRBJ1-2, with D tentatively TRBD1 (6 bases). The ends were cut back, 2 bases at V and 4 bases at J, with 11 bases in the middle. Germline V gene data show CDR1 as SGHTA and CDR2 as FQGNSA. The CDR3 spans 14 residues. The CDR3 spells CASSLHREGYGYTF. The CDR3 DNA reads as TGTGCCAGCAGCTTACACAGGGAGGGCTATGGCTACACCTTC.

The CDR3 DNA is TGCGCCAGCAGTGATGGGGGGGGAAAGTGGGAGACCCAGTACTTC. It encodes CASSDGGGKWETQYF. The chain joins TRBV10-1 to TRBJ2-5; 7 bases match TRBD2. The CDR3 spans 15 residues. Trimming at V came to 3 bases and at J to 5 bases, leaving 9 bases not matched to a gene. CDR1 and CDR2 (germline): WNHNN, SYGVQD (reference sequence).

The chain is built from TRBV2 and TRBJ2-5, with 8 positions matching TRBD2. The assigned J gene may be wrong: the sequence end matches TRBJ2-7 better. The CDR3 sequence is 15 residues long. CDR1 is SNHLY and CDR2 is FYNNEI in the germline V gene. The CDR3 sequence: CASSGLGLASYEQYF. CDR3 DNA: TGTGCCAGCAGTGGATTAGGACTAGCCTCCTACGAGCAGTACTTC.